A single sample is the source of the 9 T cell receptor beta chains below, sequenced in a study of T cells after yellow fever vaccination. TCRdb analysed the 5' RACE reads with MiXCR anew, one entry per CDR3 protein. The table shows about 240,000 distinct CDR3 sequences, with 6.9% occurring only once. The sequenced sample was CD4+ T cells sorted from PBMCs, obtained 15 days after the yellow fever booster vaccination. These receptors were taken from a man in his thirties or forties who received the YFV17D yellow fever vaccine.

This clonotype was detected a few times. The chain recombines TRBV7-9 with TRBJ1-3; 7 bases fit TRBD1. J lost 2 bases, V lost 2 bases, and 6 bases had no gene match. The germline CDR1 and CDR2 sequences are SEHNR and FQNEAQ (reference sequence). This CDR3 spans 16 amino acids. The DNA for the CDR3 is TGTGCCAGCAGCTTAACCAGGGACAGCGCTGGAAACACCATATATTTT. Its protein product is CASSLTRDSAGNTIYF. Full variable domain (outside the CDR3, taken from reference TRBV7-9 and TRBJ1-3): DTGVSQNPRHKITKRGQNVTFRCDPISEHNRLYWYRQTLGQGPEFLTYFQNEAQLEKSRLLSDRFSAERPKGSFSTLEIQRTEQGDSAMYLCASSLTRDSAGNTIYFGEGSWLTVV.

Note on this clonotype: A junction end diverges from the germline sequence, so it may reflect a read error. The chain joins TRBV20-1 to TRBJ2-3, with 8 positions matching TRBD2. CDR3 length: 13 residues. Germline CDR1 is DFQATT and CDR2 is SNEGSKA (reference sequence). The CDR3 DNA sequence: TGTATGAGCCGGGAGGGCCGGGGAGATACGCAGTATTTT. Its translation is CMSREGRGDTQYF.

This clonotype came up a few times. The chain recombines TRBV27 with TRBJ2-1; 15 bases are shared with TRBD2. V lost 3 bases to trimming and J lost 3 bases; unmatched junction nucleotides: 9. This CDR3 region has 19 residues. CDR1 and CDR2 (germline): MNHEY, SMNVEV (reference sequence). The CDR3 protein is CASSFIGLAGGQVYNEQFF. CDR3 bases: TGTGCCAGCAGTTTTATAGGACTAGCGGGAGGGCAGGTCTACAATGAGCAGTTCTTC.

The V gene is TRBV14, the J gene TRBJ1-2, with TRBD1 matching 9 bases. Germline V gene sequence: CDR1 SGHDN, CDR2 FVKESK. J lost 2 bases, V lost 1 base, and 5 bases had no gene match. The CDR3 runs 16 residues. DNA of the CDR3: TGTGCCAGCAGCCAAGGAGCCGGGACAGGGAACTATGGCTACACCTTC. Amino acid sequence: CASSQGAGTGNYGYTF.

This clonotype was detected only a few times. This sequence joins TRBV6-5 and TRBJ2-7; 7 bases are a match to TRBD2. Losses at the gene ends were 2 bases for V and 4 bases for J; bases not matched to a gene: 5. CDR1 is MNHEY and CDR2 is SVGAGI in the germline V gene. The CDR3 runs 14 residues. The CDR3 region has the DNA TGTGCCAGCAGTTACCGGCGGGAGAGGTACGAGCAGTACTTC. Its translation is CASSYRRERYEQYF.

Only a few counts were recorded for this clonotype. The rearrangement links TRBV29-1 to TRBJ2-1; D uncertain. Germline CDR1 SQVTM, CDR2 ANQGSEA. Trimming took off 4 bases at V and 4 bases at J, with 8 bases between the two ends. The CDR3 is 12 amino acids. CDR3 sequence reads: CSVALVYNEQFF. The CDR3 DNA is TGCAGCGTTGCTCTGGTATACAATGAGCAGTTCTTC.

In its sample, this clonotype was seen a few times. V is TRBV30 and J is TRBJ1-5, with D hard to call. Germline CDR1 and CDR2: GTSNPN and SVGIG (reference sequence). Trimming stripped 1 base from V and 6 bases from J, with 13 bases between. The CDR3 spans 14 residues. CDR3 coding DNA: TGTGCCTGGAGTGACGGGAATGAGGGTCAGCCCCAGCATTTT. Translation: CAWSDGNEGQPQHF.

The chain employs TRBV19 and TRBJ2-1; D may be TRBD1 (5 bases). The length of the CDR3 is 11 residues. Deletions cut 4 bases from V and 10 bases from J, with 8 bases between. Germline CDR1 is LNHDA and CDR2 is SQIVND (reference sequence). CDR3 sequence: CASSTTGEQFF. The CDR3 DNA follows: TGTGCCAGTAGTACCACAGGCGAGCAGTTCTTC.

This clonotype was recorded many times. Here the CDR3 DNA reads TGTGCCAGCAGCGTCTTCAGGGGATCGAGTGAAAAACTGTTTTTT. Protein: CASSVFRGSSEKLFF. The chain uses TRBV7-2 and TRBJ1-4; D is possibly TRBD1 (6 bases). The CDR3 loop spans 15 amino acids. Between the trimmed V and J ends, which lost 5 bases and 7 bases, there was a span of 17 bases. The germline CDR1 and CDR2 sequences are SGHTA and FQGNSA.